This is a list of T cell receptor beta chains from one sample in a study of blood T cells in healthy people across ages. A single record per CDR3 protein comes from TCRdb applying MiXCR to the 5' RACE reads. This sample carries about 720,000 distinct CDR3 sequences, roughly 25% of them seen once, and the ten largest clones take 3% to 4.5%. The sample was also linked to a second study, of T cells of mothers and their children.

The source material was blood. The receptors were gathered from a boy younger than 18 in good health. Both conserved end residues are trimmed from each CDR3. Fields, in order: CDR3 protein, J gene, clone size, V gene. Size tells how often a clone was seen (once, few, many) or the class of an expanded clone, and some rows leave it out.

ASSFLGEGLNQPQH | TRBJ1-5 | - | TRBV28
ASSPGQPGRYNEQF | TRBJ2-1 | few | TRBV7-3
ASSYPTSGRTSSYNEQF | TRBJ2-1 | - | TRBV7-2
SVEGGKSTDTQY | TRBJ2-3 | - | TRBV29-1
ASSPQGGTTTYEQY | TRBJ2-7 | - | TRBV7-2
ASSYEASNYGYT | TRBJ1-2 | few | TRBV6-5
ASSSTGTGLETQY | TRBJ2-5 | - | TRBV12-3/TRBV12-4
ASSDLAVNYGYT | TRBJ1-2 | - | TRBV2
ASSFRPMGVGYNEQF | TRBJ2-1 | few | TRBV7-3
ASSHPTRGVRYEQY | TRBJ2-7 | - | TRBV6-2/TRBV6-3
ASSPGRLAGYEQY | TRBJ2-7 | - | TRBV12-3/TRBV12-4
ATLSGVIDEQF | TRBJ2-1 | few | TRBV10-3
ASSLMPGGNYQPGELF | TRBJ2-2 | few | TRBV11-1
ASSFRGHTYEQY | TRBJ2-7 | - | TRBV28
ASSPRWVGETQY | TRBJ2-5 | few | TRBV28
ASSQVGAGAYEQY | TRBJ2-7 | - | TRBV3-1
ASSRPERGPGDEQF | TRBJ2-1 | - | TRBV5-1
SVSRGYKRPSTSGQARGTQY | TRBJ2-5 | - | TRBV29-1
ASSLDSRSGKLF | TRBJ1-4 | few | TRBV5-1
SAETPLRQDGYT | TRBJ1-2 | few | TRBV29-1
ASSHSSNQPQH | TRBJ1-5 | - | TRBV14
ASSLPGTGKFNEQF | TRBJ2-1 | - | TRBV27
ASSLVRGPIY | TRBJ2-5 | - | TRBV7-2
SVTGFSGGRGTYEQY | - | - | TRBV29-1
ASSSKPRLHYEQY | TRBJ2-7 | - | TRBV28
ASSLRTGWDEKLF | TRBJ1-4 | few | TRBV7-9
ASSVPGLYNEQF | - | - | TRBV7-9
ASAGVNTGELF | TRBJ2-2 | few | TRBV7-6
ASSGQISGFGANVLT | TRBJ2-6 | few | TRBV28
ASSSYGLAGALLETQY | TRBJ2-5 | few | TRBV7-2
ASTQGRENPY | TRBJ2-7 | - | TRBV28
ASSYRPLGESNEKLF | TRBJ1-4 | - | TRBV6-5
ASSRGTDYYGYT | TRBJ1-2 | - | TRBV4-1
ASSFRGSTEAF | TRBJ1-1 | few | TRBV28
ASSFEGWETQY | TRBJ2-5 | - | TRBV5-1
SALKGDGKAF | TRBJ1-1 | few | TRBV29-1
ASSSPTATGSTNYGYT | TRBJ1-2 | - | TRBV7-9
ASSFRVGTSEYNEQF | TRBJ2-1 | - | TRBV5-5
ASSPSGLINEQF | TRBJ2-1 | - | TRBV7-9
ASSQGIAGKYQETQY | TRBJ2-5 | few | TRBV4-3
SVKMGGYEQY | - | - | TRBV29-1
SARDDGRPGQLQY | TRBJ2-4 | - | TRBV20-1
ARVVIAGAGDEQY | - | - | TRBV21-1
ASSQVLYGRHGGEQF | - | - | TRBV4-3
SVEDQEIYYNEQF | TRBJ2-1 | - | TRBV29-1